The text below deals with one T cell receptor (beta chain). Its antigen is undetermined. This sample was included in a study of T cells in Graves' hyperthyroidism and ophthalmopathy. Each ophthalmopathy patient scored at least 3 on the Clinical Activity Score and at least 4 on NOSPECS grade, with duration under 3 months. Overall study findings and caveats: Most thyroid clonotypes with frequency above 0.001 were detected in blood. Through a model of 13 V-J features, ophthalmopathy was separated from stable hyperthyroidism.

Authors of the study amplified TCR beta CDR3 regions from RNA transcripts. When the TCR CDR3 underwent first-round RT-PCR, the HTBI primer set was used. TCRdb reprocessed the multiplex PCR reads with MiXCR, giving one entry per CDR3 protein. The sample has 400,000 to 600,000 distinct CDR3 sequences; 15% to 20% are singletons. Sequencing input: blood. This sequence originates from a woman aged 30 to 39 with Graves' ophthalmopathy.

CDR3 protein: CATSRWDRGIRDSYEQYF. The CDR3 DNA follows: TGTGCCACCAGCCGTTGGGACAGGGGGATTCGGGACTCCTACGAGCAGTACTTC. V gene TRBV24-1 combines with J gene TRBJ2-7; the match to TRBD1 covers 11 bases. The CDR3 runs to 18 residues. Germline CDR1 KGHDR, CDR2 SFDVKD. V lost 7 bases to trimming and J lost 0 bases; unmatched junction nucleotides: 13.